One sample yielded the 6 T cell receptor delta chains listed below, sequenced in a study of gamma-delta chains in newborns, infants, children. TCRdb used CATT to re-call clones from the reads. The table has 3,000 or so delta-chain clones, around 0.31% seen once. The material sequenced was blood. The receptors were gathered from a child who was a newborn, infant or young child, either healthy, febrile or measles-vaccinated (not recorded which).

A few counts support this clone. V and J are TRDV2 and TRDJ3; 8 bases align to TRDD3. V dropped 3 bases and J dropped 0; count of bases not matched to a gene: 21. The germline gives CDR1 GEAIGNYY, CDR2 EKD. The length of the CDR3 is 23 residues. The CDR3 DNA follows: TGTGCCTGTGACGCGATCATTACTGGGGGTCTGAGGAAGAGCTCCTGGGACACCCGACAGATGTTTTTC. As protein: CACDAIITGGLRKSSWDTRQMFF.

This clone was seen a few times. The protein held in TCRdb is that of a much larger clone and does not match this DNA's translation at residue 3, likely because of a read error; the protein shown is translated from the DNA. The genes are TRDV2 and TRDJ2; the D is unclear. The V gene's germline CDR1 is GEAIGNYY and CDR2 EKD. The CDR3 length is 20 residues. CDR3 sequence: CARDTVLPDPSLALTAQLFF. Here the CDR3 DNA reads TGTGCCCGTGACACGGTCCTGCCGGATCCCTCTTTGGCTTTGACAGCACAACTCTTCTTT.

This clone was seen a handful of times. Translating this DNA gives a protein that differs at residue 15 from the TCRdb one, which belongs to a much larger clone; a read error is likely, and the protein shown is this translation. The CDR3 DNA is TGTGCCTGTGACAGGCTGGGGGACCCCTGGGACACCCGACAGATTTTTTTC. Translation: CACDRLGDPWDTRQIFF. The gene calls are TRDV2 and TRDJ3; 8 nucleotides agree with TRDD3. This CDR3 contains 17 residues. Germline CDR1 reads GEAIGNYY; CDR2 reads EKD.

The table lists this clone with a few counts. TCRdb records a much larger clone's protein for this DNA, with a difference at residue 8 that likely arises from a read error; the protein given is the translation of the DNA. This rearrangement joins TRDV2 to TRDJ2, with a weak D call TRDD3 (5 bases). Deletions cut 0 bases from V and 0 bases from J, with 13 bases between. There are 17 residues in the CDR3. Germline values: CDR1 GEAIGNYY, CDR2 EKD. The CDR3 sequence: CACDTLLEDTLTAQLFF. CDR3 bases: TGTGCCTGTGACACCTTACTGGAGGATACTTTGACAGCACAACTCTTCTTT.

In its sample, this clone was seen a few times. The mismatch at residue 7 between this DNA's translation and the TCRdb protein of a much larger clone likely reflects a read error; the protein shown is translated from the DNA. The V and J genes are TRAV29/DV5 and TRDJ3, with D unclear. With 1 base removed from V and 5 bases from J, the gap between germline ends came to 16 bases. CDR3 length equals 17 residues. Germline V gene data show CDR1 as NSMFDY and CDR2 as ISSIKDK. The DNA for the CDR3 is TGTGCAGCAAGCTCACTGAGGTCATCCCGGGACACCCGACAGATGTTTTTC. The encoded protein is CAASSLRSSRDTRQMFF.

In the case of this clone: TCRdb has a much larger clone's protein, which differs at residue 10 from the translation of this DNA, likely because of a read error; what is shown is the protein translated from the DNA. This chain uses TRDV2 with TRDJ2; the match to TRDD3 covers 7 bases. This CDR3 region has 14 residues. The germline V gene has CDR1 GEAIGNYY and CDR2 EKD. The V and J ends lost 3 bases and 9 bases, in that order; junction bases with no gene match: 9. This chain's CDR3 is CACDPWGVETQLFF. The CDR3 region has the DNA TGTGCCTGTGACCCCTGGGGGGTAGAAACACAACTCTTCTTT.